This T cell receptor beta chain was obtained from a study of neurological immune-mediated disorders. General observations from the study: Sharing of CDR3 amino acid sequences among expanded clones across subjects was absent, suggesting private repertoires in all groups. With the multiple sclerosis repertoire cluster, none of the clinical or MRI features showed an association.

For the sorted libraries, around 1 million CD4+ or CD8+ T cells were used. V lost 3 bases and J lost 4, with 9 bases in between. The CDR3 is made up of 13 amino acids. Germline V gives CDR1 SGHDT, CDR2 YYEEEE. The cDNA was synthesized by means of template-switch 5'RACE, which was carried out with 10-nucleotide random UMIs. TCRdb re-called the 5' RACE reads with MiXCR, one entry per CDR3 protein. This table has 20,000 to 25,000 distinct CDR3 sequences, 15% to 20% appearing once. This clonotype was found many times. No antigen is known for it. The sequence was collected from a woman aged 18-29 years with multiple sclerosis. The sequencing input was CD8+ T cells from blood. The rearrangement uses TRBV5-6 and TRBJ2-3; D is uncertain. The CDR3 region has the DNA TGTGCCAGCAGCTCAGTGGCGTCAGATACGCAGTATTTT. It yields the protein CASSSVASDTQYF.